The 30 T cell receptor beta chains given below trace back to one sample, sequenced in a study of T cells in Graves' hyperthyroidism and ophthalmopathy. TCR beta CDR3 regions were amplified from RNA transcripts. A first-round RT-PCR of the TCR CDR3 used the HTBI primer set. Each CDR3 protein gets one entry after TCRdb re-called the multiplex PCR reads with MiXCR. The sample records approximately 430,000 distinct CDR3 sequences, approximately 15% being singletons. Sequences were obtained from blood. All receptors come from a man aged 18 to 29 with Graves' ophthalmopathy.

This sequence joins TRBV6-1 and TRBJ1-5, with 10 bases fitting TRBD1. There are 18 residues in the CDR3. The germline V gene has CDR1 MNHNS and CDR2 SASEGT. Losses at the gene ends were 8 bases for V and 0 bases for J; bases not matched to a gene: 13. The CDR3 here is CASRLGQGVSNSNQPQHF. As DNA, the CDR3 is TGTGCCAGCCGACTCGGACAGGGGGTCTCGAATAGCAATCAGCCCCAGCATTTT.

This clonotype was counted ten times or more. The rearrangement links TRBV28 to TRBJ2-3, with D possibly TRBD2 on 6 matching bases. The V end was cut by 7 bases, the J end by 1 base, with 12 bases between. CDR3 length equals 14 residues. CDR1 and CDR2 from the germline V gene are MDHEN and SYDVKM. The CDR3 bases are TGTGCCAGCATCGGGGCGGGACGCACAGATACGCAGTATTTT. As protein: CASIGAGRTDTQYF.

This clonotype was seen a few times. The chain couples TRBV7-2 to TRBJ2-5, with D tentatively TRBD1 (6 bases). CDR1 is SGHTA and CDR2 is FQGNSA in the germline V gene. The CDR3 is made up of 14 amino acids. V was cut by 2 bases and J by 4 bases, with 11 bases left in between. The CDR3 protein is CASSLNGGRETQYF. The CDR3, as DNA: TGTGCCAGCAGCTTAAATGGGGGCCGAGAGACCCAGTACTTC. The variable domain in full, with the rest retrieved from reference TRBV7-2 and TRBJ2-5, is GAGVSQSPSNKVTEKGKDVELRCDPISGHTALYWYRQSLGQGLEFLIYFQGNSAPDKSGLPSDRFSAERTGGSVSTLTIQRTQQEDSAVYLCASSLNGGRETQYFGPGTRLLVL.

This clonotype has ten or more counts. The chain joins TRBV30 to TRBJ1-2, with 7 bases fitting TRBD1. This CDR3 has 12 amino acids. Germline V gives CDR1 GTSNPN, CDR2 SVGIG (reference sequence). V was pared by 5 bases and J by 4 bases, with 4 bases of the junction left unmatched. The CDR3 region has the DNA TGTGCCTGGGGGCAGGGGGGCTATGGCTACACCTTC. This gives the protein CAWGQGGYGYTF.

The chain is built from TRBV7-9 and TRBJ2-2; 7 nucleotides align to TRBD2. The CDR3 extends over 16 amino acids. V was pared by 1 base and J by 6 bases, with 8 bases of the junction left unmatched. Germline-derived CDR1 and CDR2 are SEHNR and FQNEAQ (reference sequence). CDR3 DNA sequence: TGTGCCAGCAGCTTAGAGGCGGGAGTGGTGGCCGGGGAGCTGTTTTTT. Translating it yields CASSLEAGVVAGELFF.

The sample holds many counts of this clonotype. The chain uses TRBV6-5 and TRBJ1-2, with D possibly being TRBD1 (5 bases). The V and J ends lost 0 bases and 8 bases respectively, with 13 bases between them. The CDR3 is 14 amino acids. Looked up from germline, CDR1 is MNHEY and CDR2 is SVGAGI. CDR3 nucleotide sequence: TGTGCCAGCAGTTACTCGGCGGGGGTGGGGGGCTACACCTTC. The encoded protein is CASSYSAGVGGYTF.

This clonotype was counted at least ten times. J is TRBJ2-7 and V is TRBV6-2 or TRBV6-3; D tentatively reads TRBD1 or TRBD2 (5 bases each). The germline V gene encodes CDR1 MNHEY and CDR2 SVGEGT. Trimming pared 6 bases from V and 2 bases from J, leaving 20 bases between. CDR3 size: 16 residues. CDR3 residues: CASSKSRDEKTYEQYF. Written as DNA, the CDR3 is TGTGCCAGCAGCAAGAGCAGGGACGAAAAAACCTACGAGCAGTACTTC.

This clonotype was detected many times. The gene calls are TRBV6-1 and TRBJ1-5, with 7 positions matching TRBD1. Germline CDR1 and CDR2: MNHNS and SASEGT. This CDR3 is 15 amino acids long. The ends lost 4 bases at V and 3 bases at J; junction bases unmatched: 6. The chain's CDR3 is CASSVDGTANQPQHF. CDR3 DNA: TGTGCCAGCAGTGTTGACGGGACAGCCAATCAGCCCCAGCATTTT.

This clonotype has only a few counts. This rearrangement joins TRBV4-2 to TRBJ2-2; D may be TRBD2 (6 bases). Germline V gene data show CDR1 as LGHNA and CDR2 as YNFKEQ. The germline V and J ends were trimmed by 1 base and 5 bases, with 14 bases remaining between them. The CDR3 contains 16 residues. CDR3 sequence: CASSQVPGEGTGELFF. The CDR3 bases are TGTGCCAGCAGCCAAGTTCCGGGAGAGGGAACCGGGGAGCTGTTTTTT.

On this clonotype itself: Given a much more abundant clone one base away, this may be a read error. Because it lacks the conserved phenylalanine or tryptophan at the end, this CDR3 is likely a read error. The rearrangement links TRBV7-9 to TRBJ2-7; 12 bases are a match to TRBD2. Germline V gives CDR1 SEHNR, CDR2 FQNEAQ (reference sequence). There are 16 residues in the CDR3. V lost 1 base to trimming and J lost 5 bases; unmatched junction nucleotides: 6. Here the CDR3 reads CASSLEGTSGWNEQYL. As DNA, the CDR3 is TGTGCCAGCAGCTTAGAGGGGACTAGCGGGTGGAACGAGCAGTACCTC.

This clonotype has only a few counts. The J gene is TRBJ2-3, the V gene TRBV5-4, with D perhaps TRBD1 (5 bases). Germline CDR1 is SGHNT and CDR2 is YYREEE (reference sequence). V lost 4 bases, J lost 5 bases, and 14 bases lay in between. This CDR3 region has 14 residues. As DNA, the CDR3 is TGTGCCAGCAGCCCCGGCTTAGGGGTAGATACGCAGTATTTT. Its translation is CASSPGLGVDTQYF.

This clonotype was seen at least ten times. As DNA, the CDR3 is TGTGCCAGCAGCTTAGGTGGGGGACAGAGCTCCTACGAGCAGTACTTC. This gives the protein CASSLGGGQSSYEQYF. This chain connects TRBV13 to TRBJ2-7; 7 bases fit TRBD1. Trimming took 0 bases from V and 0 from J; bases not matched to a gene: 5. The CDR3 sequence is 16 residues long. Germline V lookup: CDR1 PRHDT, CDR2 FYEKMQ (reference sequence).

The chain uses TRBV3-1 and TRBJ1-6; D gene uncertain. CDR1 LGHDT and CDR2 YNNKEL come from the germline V gene (reference sequence). The CDR3 covers 15 residues. V lost 3 bases, J lost 3 bases, and 9 bases lay in between. CDR3 sequence (DNA): TGTGCCAGCAGCCAGGACGTGGGCTATAATTCACCCCTCCACTTT. Amino acids: CASSQDVGYNSPLHF.

CDR3 loop: CACGTSAYNEQYF. In nucleotides, the CDR3 is TGTGCCTGTGGGACTAGCGCCTACAATGAGCAGTACTTC. The rearrangement uses TRBV30 and TRBJ2-1, with 10 bases that match TRBD2. The J call may be incorrect, as the DNA end agrees better with TRBJ2-7. Per germline, CDR1 GTSNPN and CDR2 SVGIG (reference sequence). The CDR3 loop spans 13 amino acids.

This clonotype was seen only once. One end of the junction fails to match germline, which may point to a read error. The CDR3 reads CASSYSMSTDEKLFF. The DNA for the CDR3 is TGTGCCAGCAGTTACTCGATGTCAACTGATGAAAAACTGTTTTTT. The chain carries TRBV6-5 and TRBJ1-4, with no clear D. This CDR3 is built from 15 residues. Germline CDR1 is MNHEY and CDR2 is SVGAGI.

This clonotype has ten or more counts. The chain couples TRBV6-2 or TRBV6-3 to TRBJ2-1, with 8 bases fitting TRBD2. Germline-derived CDR1 and CDR2 are MNHEY and SVGEGT. The CDR3 runs to 15 residues. V gave up 3 bases and J gave up 6 bases; unmatched junction bases: 7. CDR3 protein: CASSYRASGPNEQFF. DNA for the CDR3: TGTGCCAGCAGTTATCGCGCTAGCGGGCCCAATGAGCAGTTCTTC.

The sample holds many counts of this clonotype. This chain joins TRBV6-5 and TRBJ2-1, with TRBD2 matching 7 bases. Germline CDR1 reads MNHEY; CDR2 reads SVGAGI. V lost 0 bases, J lost 4 bases, and 3 bases stayed unmatched. This CDR3 spans 15 amino acids. The CDR3 nucleotides read TGTGCCAGCAGTTACTCTACTAGCGCGTACAATGAGCAGTTCTTC. It encodes CASSYSTSAYNEQFF.

The table lists this clonotype with many counts. V gene TRBV20-1 combines with J gene TRBJ1-4; D not resolved. The CDR3 extends over 12 amino acids. The germline CDR1 and CDR2 sequences are DFQATT and SNEGSKA (reference sequence). V lost 4 bases, J lost 8 bases, and 11 bases lay in between. This CDR3 is CSANDNREKLFF. In DNA, the CDR3 is TGCAGTGCTAATGATAATAGGGAAAAACTGTTTTTT.

This clonotype was observed many times. A read error may produce the germline difference seen at one junction end. The chain recombines TRBV2 with TRBJ1-1; D might be TRBD1 (6 bases). CDR1 is SNHLY, CDR2 FYNNEI, per germline. This CDR3 comprises 13 residues. The CDR3 DNA sequence: TGTGCCAGCAGTGAAGCGGCGGGGGGCTTACAAGTCTTT. Protein: CASSEAAGGLQVF.

This clonotype has just a few counts. The J gene is TRBJ2-6, the V gene TRBV6-2 or TRBV6-3; D is unresolved. CDR3 length equals 15 residues. CDR1 and CDR2 from the germline V gene are MNHEY and SVGEGT. Trimming removed 6 bases at V and 0 bases at J, with 9 bases between. The CDR3 DNA sequence: TGTGCCAGCAGCCCATCCCGCTCTGGGGCCAACGTCCTGACTTTC. This gives the protein CASSPSRSGANVLTF.

With regard to this clonotype: A much larger clone lies one base from this, so it may be a read error. The chain combines TRBV12-5 with TRBJ2-1, with D unclear. Between the trimmed V and J ends, which lost 3 bases and 3 bases, there was a span of 9 bases. This CDR3 contains 14 residues. The germline gives CDR1 LGHNT, CDR2 FRNRAP. The CDR3 loop reads CASGLVVDYNEQFF. In DNA form, the CDR3 reads TGTGCTAGTGGTTTAGTGGTAGACTACAATGAGCAGTTCTTC.

This clonotype has only a few counts. V and J are TRBV19 and TRBJ1-1; possible D gene TRBD1, 6 bases. This CDR3 has 15 amino acids. Trimming pared 6 bases from V and 3 bases from J, leaving 17 bases between. Germline CDR1 reads LNHDA; CDR2 reads SQIVND (reference sequence). This chain's CDR3 is CASSQQGPRHTEAFF. DNA for the CDR3: TGTGCCAGTAGCCAACAGGGTCCGAGGCACACTGAAGCTTTCTTT.

The sample holds many counts of this clonotype. This rearrangement joins TRBV28 to TRBJ1-1; D is ambiguous. The V gene's germline CDR1 is MDHEN and CDR2 SYDVKM. The CDR3 has 13 residues. V was trimmed by 5 bases and J by 6 bases, leaving 13 bases between them. The CDR3 reads CASSGGMGPEAFF. The CDR3 bases are TGTGCCAGCAGTGGAGGGATGGGCCCTGAAGCTTTCTTT.

This clonotype was observed a handful of times. The V gene is TRBV20-1, the J gene TRBJ1-1; a possible D gene is TRBD1 (5 bases). The V gene lost 4 bases and the J gene lost 3 bases, with 12 bases spanning the gap. Germline V gene data show CDR1 as DFQATT and CDR2 as SNEGSKA (reference sequence). This CDR3 is 13 amino acids long. The CDR3 DNA reads TGCAGTGCTACCCCCGGGGGTGACACTGAAGCTTTCTTT. Amino acid sequence: CSATPGGDTEAFF.

This clonotype is a singleton in its sample. A much larger clonotype is one base distant, so this may be a read error. This chain connects TRBV6-2 or TRBV6-3 to TRBJ1-2; no firm D call. This CDR3 has 14 residues. The V and J ends lost 4 bases and 4 bases respectively, with 13 bases between them. Germline V gene data show CDR1 as MNHEY and CDR2 as SVGEGT. The CDR3 spells CASSCDLTVYGYTF. The DNA for the CDR3 is TGTGCCAGCAGTTGCGACTTGACGGTCTATGGCTACACCTTC.

The chain is built from TRBV18 and TRBJ2-2; D uncertain. This CDR3 comprises 14 residues. Trimming shortened V by 3 bases and J by 4 bases, and 9 bases separated the two germline ends. Germline assignment: CDR1 KGHSH and CDR2 LQKENI. CDR3 protein: CASSPLSPTGELFF. The CDR3 DNA reads TGTGCCAGCTCACCTCTAAGCCCCACCGGGGAGCTGTTTTTT.

This clonotype was counted ten times or more. This sequence joins TRBV12-3 or TRBV12-4 and TRBJ2-7; 9 positions match TRBD2. V trimming: 6 bases; J trimming: 5 bases; junction bases outside the gene matches: 11. This CDR3 is 15 amino acids long. The CDR3 coding sequence is TGTGCCAGCAGCCCTCTCGCGGGAGGGCTCCACGAGCAGTACTTC. Amino acids: CASSPLAGGLHEQYF.

The chain carries TRBV14 and TRBJ1-2; 7 nucleotides match TRBD1. Germline V gene data show CDR1 as SGHDN and CDR2 as FVKESK. V dropped 3 bases and J dropped 8; count of bases not matched to a gene: 9. This CDR3 is built from 14 residues. The DNA of the CDR3 is TGTGCCAGCAGCCAGCACACAGGGGAAGACGGCTACACCTTC. Amino acids: CASSQHTGEDGYTF.

The gene calls are TRBV6-1 and TRBJ1-4; 8 positions match TRBD1. J was trimmed by 4 bases and V by 6 bases; bases with no gene match: 4. In germline, CDR1 is MNHNS, CDR2 SASEGT. The CDR3 contains 14 residues. The DNA of the CDR3 is TGTGCCAGCAGGCTACAGGGGGTTAATGAAAAACTGTTTTTT. Its translation is CASRLQGVNEKLFF.

This clonotype was observed at least ten times. The junction departs from germline at one end; a sequencing error may be responsible. The V gene is TRBV2, the J gene TRBJ2-3; D is possibly TRBD1 or TRBD2 (5 bases each). Germline V CDR1 and CDR2: SNHLY, FYNNEI. The CDR3 has 15 residues. CDR3 sequence: CASSQQGVETGTQYF. CDR3 DNA: TGTGCCAGCAGTCAGCAGGGAGTAGAAACAGGTACGCAGTATTTT.